This TCR beta chain emerged from a study of blood T cell repertoires in COVID-19. Study at large: COVID-19 samples collected from the United States, Italy and Spain covered acute and convalescent phases.

Germline values: CDR1 MDHEN, CDR2 SYDVKM. With 5 bases clipped from V and 7 bases from J, the junction kept 9 bases outside the gene matches. The CDR3 contains 14 residues. Authors' data handling: Scientists estimated how many nucleated cells there were by amplifying reference gene primers. Sequencing used immunoSEQ multiplex PCR; TCRdb keeps in-frame clones, though not all of them. The DNA gave D and trimming, while V, J and clone size come from that table. Seen here are some 260,000 clones, 82% observed once, and the top ten hold 4.5% to 5%. The chain combines TRBV28 with TRBJ1-1; 8 nucleotides align to TRBD1. Sequenced sample: peripheral blood. The clonotype originates from a woman of 80 years or more with active or convalescent COVID-19. The DNA of the CDR3 is TGTGCCAGCAGTCCCCCCCCCGGACAGGGTGAAGCTTTCTTT. It specifies CASSPPPGQGEAFF.